These 19 T cell receptor delta chains were all obtained from the same sample, sequenced in a study of gamma-delta T cells after stem cell transplantation. TCRdb re-called the RT-PCR reads via CATT. Counted here are 1,500 to 2,000 delta-chain clones, 5.1% occurring once; the ten biggest clones make up around half. The sample comprised gamma-delta T cells. These receptors all come from a human donor. It is not recorded whose cells these are; they may come from a transplant donor.

Sample share makes this clone large. Other nucleotide sequences from this sample produce the same CDR3. The chain is built from TRDV2 and TRDJ1, with 8 bases aligning to TRDD3. Trimming at V came to 1 base and at J to 0 bases, leaving 15 bases not matched to a gene. CDR3 size: 19 residues. The germline V gene encodes CDR1 GEAIGNYY and CDR2 EKD. CDR3 nucleotides: TGTGCCTGTGACACTCTACAACTACTGGGGGGCTCGTACACCGATAAACTCATCTTT. This codes for CACDTLQLLGGSYTDKLIF.

Without a V gene call, the J gene is given as TRDJ1. This CDR3 has 18 amino acids. This CDR3 reads CACDPMTNTMSTTDKLIF. In DNA, the CDR3 is TGTGCCTGTGACCCTATGACCAATACAATGAGCACCACCGATAAACTCATCTTT.

A word on this clone: A far larger clone is one nucleotide away, so this likely arose from a read error. This chain links TRDV2 with TRDJ1, with TRDD3 identical over 8 bases. The germline V gene has CDR1 GEAIGNYY and CDR2 EKD. The CDR3 totals 19 residues. CDR3 nucleotide sequence: TGTGCCCGTGACACTCTACAACTACTGGGGGGCTCGTACACCGATAAACTCATCTTT. Residues: CARDTLQLLGGSYTDKLIF.

Notes on this clone: A much larger clone is a single base away; this may be a read error. This CDR3 is also generated by other DNA sequences in the sample. The gene calls are TRDV2 and TRDJ1; D gene ambiguous. V was shortened by 0 bases and J by 0 bases, with 31 bases between the two germline ends. There are 22 residues in the CDR3. Germline V CDR1 and CDR2: GEAIGNYY, EKD. The CDR3 loop is CACDTVLPLQAVPQEYTDKLIF. CDR3 coding DNA: TGTGCCTGTGACACCGTTCTCCCTCTGCAGGCTGTACCTCAAGAGTACACCGATAAACTCATCTTT.

This clone was seen a handful of times. The protein recorded in TCRdb matches a much larger clone and deviates from this DNA's translation at residue 6, suggesting a read error; the protein here is obtained by translating the DNA. This chain connects TRDV2 to TRDJ1, with 10 bases aligning to TRDD3. V gave up 3 bases and J gave up 2 bases; unmatched junction bases: 8. Per the germline V gene, CDR1 is GEAIGNYY and CDR2 is EKD. This CDR3 spans 16 amino acids. In DNA form, the CDR3 reads TGTGCCTGTGACTTACCGGGGGATACGGAGACCGATAAACTCATCTTT. Translated: CACDLPGDTETDKLIF.

For this clone: With only one base between it and a far larger clone, this is likely a read error. Additional DNA sequences in this sample encode the identical CDR3. V gene TRDV2 combines with J gene TRDJ1; the match to TRDD3 covers 10 bases. The CDR3 contains 18 residues. The germline V gene encodes CDR1 GEAIGNYY and CDR2 EKD. The CDR3 DNA follows: TGTGCCTGTGACACCGTCGCTACGTTGGGGGATACAACCGACAAACTCATCTTT. Translation: CACDTVATLGDTTDKLIF.

By sample fraction, this clone is medium-sized. One base away lies a much larger clone, so this may be a sequencing read error. This chain joins TRDV2 and TRDJ1; 9 positions agree with TRDD3. No J segment appears in TCRdb, so it was assigned here by matching the sequence to germline. V shed 3 bases and J 7 bases; nucleotides not matched to a gene: 5. Germline CDR1 and CDR2: GEAIGNYY and EKD. This CDR3 comprises 13 residues. The CDR3 loop is CACDPLGEGKLIF. The CDR3 DNA is TGTGCCTGTGACCCACTGGGGGAGGGTAAACTCATCTTT.

On this clone itself: TCRdb has a much larger clone's protein, which differs at residue 4 from the translation of this DNA, likely because of a read error; what is shown is the protein translated from the DNA. The chain is built from TRDV2 and TRDJ1; 10 bases are shared with TRDD3. Germline V lookup: CDR1 GEAIGNYY, CDR2 EKD. J gave up 1 base and V 5 bases, and 12 bases lay outside the gene matches. The CDR3 sequence is 17 residues long. Here the CDR3 DNA reads TGTGCCTGTGGTGCCCTTCTGGGGGATAAACCCACCGATAAACTCATCTTT. Translation: CACGALLGDKPTDKLIF.

By its share, this clone is large (0.1 to 1%). This sample also contains other DNA sequences that code for the same CDR3. The chain joins TRDV2 to TRDJ1, with TRDD3 matching 11 bases. Germline lookup yields CDR1 GEAIGNYY and CDR2 EKD. V dropped 0 bases and J dropped 2; count of bases not matched to a gene: 10. The CDR3 is 18 amino acids. CDR3 DNA: TGTGCCTGTGACACCGTTGCTGGGGGATACAGGAATACCGATAAACTCATCTTT. It translates to CACDTVAGGYRNTDKLIF.

With respect to this clone: For this DNA, TCRdb reports the protein of a much larger clone, which diverges at residue 3, most likely from a read error; the protein presented here is translated directly from the DNA. The chain couples TRDV2 to TRDJ1; 10 bases match TRDD3. Germline CDR1 GEAIGNYY, CDR2 EKD. The CDR3 runs 15 residues. CDR3 amino acids: CARDILGDGPDKLIF. The CDR3 coding sequence is TGTGCCCGTGACATACTGGGGGATGGTCCCGATAAACTCATCTTT.

As concerns this clone: It is likely a read error: a sequence one base away is far more abundant. Other DNA variants within this sample encode the same CDR3. The genes are TRDV2 and TRDJ3; 9 positions agree with TRDD3. This CDR3 is 21 amino acids long. The germline gives CDR1 GEAIGNYY, CDR2 EKD. The CDR3 bases are TGTGCCTGTGACAAACTGGGGGACACCAACCCGGAGCCCTGGGACACTCGACAGATGTTTTTC. Its translation: CACDKLGDTNPEPWDTRQMFF.

Details on this clone: TCRdb assigns this DNA the protein of a much larger clone, which departs from its translation at residue 3; this likely reflects a read error, and the protein shown comes from translating the DNA. V is TRDV2 and J is TRDJ2; 7 nucleotides align to TRDD3. The CDR3 sequence is 21 residues long. From germline, CDR1 is GEAIGNYY and CDR2 EKD. The CDR3 nucleotides read TGTGCCCGTGACACCGTACCCACTTTAGGGGGGGATCAAGCTTTGACAGCACAACTCTTCTTT. It encodes CARDTVPTLGGDQALTAQLFF.

This clone was counted between two and nine times. The chain links TRDV1 to TRDJ1, with TRDD3 identical over 7 bases. This CDR3 is 22 amino acids long. Trimming took 0 bases from V and 2 from J; bases not matched to a gene: 24. Germline-derived CDR1 and CDR2 are TSWWSYY and QGS. The CDR3 bases are TGTGCTCTTGGGGAACTTATCGCTTCCACGAAGGTTACTGGGGACTTTACCGATAAACTCATCTTT. Amino acids: CALGELIASTKVTGDFTDKLIF.

Details on this clone: One base separates it from a far larger clone, so it is likely a read error. Other DNA sequences in the same sample also yield this CDR3. The chain is built from TRDV2 and TRDJ3; D is perhaps TRDD3 (5 bases). The germline V gene encodes CDR1 GEAIGNYY and CDR2 EKD. The CDR3 is 18 amino acids. CDR3 sequence reads: CACDTGGMYSWDTRQMFF. The CDR3 coding sequence is TGTGCCTGTGACACCGGAGGGATGTACTCCTGGGACACTCGACAGATGTTTTTC.

With regard to this clone: This may come from a read error, since a much larger clone is one base off. The CDR3 bases are TGTGCCTGTGACACGGCCGCCCGGTCTACGACTGGGGGATACCCTAAACCCATCTTT. Its protein product is CACDTAARSTTGGYPKPIF. The chain carries TRDV2 and TRDJ1; 12 positions agree with TRDD3. CDR1 and CDR2 (germline): GEAIGNYY, EKD. The CDR3 is 19 amino acids.

Only a few counts were recorded for this clone. This may be a read error: a much more frequent sequence differs by one nucleotide. This sample includes further DNA sequences coding for the same CDR3. CDR3: CACDTVLGDTRYTDKLIF. CDR3 in DNA: TGTGCCTGTGACACCGTTCTGGGGGATACGCGGTACACCGACAAACTCATCTTT. V and J are TRDV2 and TRDJ1; 12 nucleotides align to TRDD3. Germline V lookup: CDR1 GEAIGNYY, CDR2 EKD. CDR3 length: 18 residues.

This clone was detected a few times. This likely stems from a read error, as it lies one base from a far larger clone. Other DNA sequences in this sample translate to the same CDR3. The V and J genes are TRDV2 and TRDJ1; TRDD3 aligns across 8 bases. Per germline, CDR1 GEAIGNYY and CDR2 EKD. The length of the CDR3 is 16 residues. The CDR3 coding sequence is TGCGCCTGTGACACCCTGGGGGACCCTTTCACCGATAAACTCATCTTT. Translating gives CACDTLGDPFTDKLIF.

Regarding this clone: TCRdb's entry gives the protein of a much larger clone, which mismatches this DNA's translation at residue 4, likely from a read error; the protein reported here is translated from the DNA. The genes are TRDV2 and TRDJ1; TRDD3 aligns across 12 bases. The CDR3 contains 18 residues. J lost 0 bases, V lost 5 bases, and 12 bases had no gene match. From germline, CDR1 is GEAIGNYY and CDR2 EKD. Here the CDR3 reads CACGTLSTGGYHTDKLIF. Here the CDR3 DNA reads TGTGCCTGTGGCACGCTCAGTACTGGGGGATACCACACCGATAAACTCATCTTT.

This clone came up a few times. Relative to the germline gene, one junction end is altered; a read error may explain this. This chain uses TRDV2 with TRDJ3; D gene ambiguous. The CDR3 sequence is 18 residues long. The germline V gene has CDR1 GEAIGNYY and CDR2 EKD. CDR3 in DNA: TGTGCCTGTGACCCCCTCTCATTTCGCTCCTTTTACACCCTACAGATGTTTTTC. Residues: CACDPLSFRSFYTLQMFF.